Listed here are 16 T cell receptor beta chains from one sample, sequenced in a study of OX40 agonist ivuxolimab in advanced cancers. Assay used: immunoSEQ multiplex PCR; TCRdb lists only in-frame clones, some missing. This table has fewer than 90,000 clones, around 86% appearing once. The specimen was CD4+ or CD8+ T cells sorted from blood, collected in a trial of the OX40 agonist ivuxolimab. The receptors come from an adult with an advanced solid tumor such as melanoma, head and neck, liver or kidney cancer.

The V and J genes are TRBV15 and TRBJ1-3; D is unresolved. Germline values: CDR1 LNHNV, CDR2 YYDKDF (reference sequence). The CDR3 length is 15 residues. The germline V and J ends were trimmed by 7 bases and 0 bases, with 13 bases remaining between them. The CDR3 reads CATTPQPLSGNTIYF. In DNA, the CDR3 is TGTGCCACCACCCCCCAGCCGCTCTCTGGAAACACCATATATTTT.

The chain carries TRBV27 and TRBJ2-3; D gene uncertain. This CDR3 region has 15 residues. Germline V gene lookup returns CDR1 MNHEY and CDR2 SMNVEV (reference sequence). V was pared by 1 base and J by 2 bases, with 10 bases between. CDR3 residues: CASSLWLSDTDTQYF. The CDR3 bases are TGTGCCAGCAGTTTATGGTTGTCCGACACAGATACGCAGTATTTT.

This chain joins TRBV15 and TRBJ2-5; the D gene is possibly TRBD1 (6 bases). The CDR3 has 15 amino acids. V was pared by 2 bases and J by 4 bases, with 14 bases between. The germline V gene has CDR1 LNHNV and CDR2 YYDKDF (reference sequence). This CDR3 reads CATSRSQTGLETQYF. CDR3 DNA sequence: TGTGCCACCAGCAGATCCCAGACAGGTCTAGAGACCCAGTACTTC.

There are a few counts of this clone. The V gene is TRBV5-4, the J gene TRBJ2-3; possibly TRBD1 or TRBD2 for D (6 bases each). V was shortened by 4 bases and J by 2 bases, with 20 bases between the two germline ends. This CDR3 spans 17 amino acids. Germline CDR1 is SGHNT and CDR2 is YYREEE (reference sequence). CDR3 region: CASSGTWGASYTDTQYF. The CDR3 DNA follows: TGTGCCAGCAGCGGGACTTGGGGGGCTTCTTACACAGATACGCAGTATTTT. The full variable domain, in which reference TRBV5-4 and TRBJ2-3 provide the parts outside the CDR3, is ETGVTQSPTHLIKTRGQQVTLRCSSQSGHNTVSWYQQALGQGPQFIFQYYREEENGRGNFPPRFSGLQFPNYSSELNVNALELDDSALYLCASSGTWGASYTDTQYFGPGTRLTVL.

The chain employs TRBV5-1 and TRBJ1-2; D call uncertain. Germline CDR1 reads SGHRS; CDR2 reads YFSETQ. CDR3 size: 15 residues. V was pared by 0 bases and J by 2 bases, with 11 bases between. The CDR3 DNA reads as TGCGCCAGCAGCTTGGCAGGACGGGAAAACTATGGCTACACCTTC. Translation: CASSLAGRENYGYTF.

The CDR3 DNA reads as TGTGCCAGCAGTGACAAAGACAGGTTAAACGAGCAGTACTTC. Translation gives CASSDKDRLNEQYF. This chain links TRBV6-4 with TRBJ2-7; perhaps TRBD1 as D (6 bases). The germline V gene encodes CDR1 MRHNA and CDR2 SNTAGT. The CDR3 covers 14 residues. Trimming shortened V by 2 bases and J by 5 bases, and 13 bases separated the two germline ends.

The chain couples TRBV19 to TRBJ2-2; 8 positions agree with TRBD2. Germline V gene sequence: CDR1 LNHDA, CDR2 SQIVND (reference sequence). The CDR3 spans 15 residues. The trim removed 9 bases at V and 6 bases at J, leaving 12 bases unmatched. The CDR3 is CASKTPTAGAGELFF. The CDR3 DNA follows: TGTGCCAGCAAAACCCCCACAGCGGGGGCCGGGGAGCTGTTTTTT.

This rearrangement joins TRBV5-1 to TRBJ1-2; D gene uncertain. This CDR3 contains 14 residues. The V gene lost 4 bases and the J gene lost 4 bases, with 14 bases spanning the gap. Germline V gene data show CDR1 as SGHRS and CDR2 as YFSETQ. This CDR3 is CASSPGPPGYGYTF. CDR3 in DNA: TGCGCCAGCAGCCCCGGGCCGCCCGGCTATGGCTACACCTTC. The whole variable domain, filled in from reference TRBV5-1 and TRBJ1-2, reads KAGVTQTPRYLIKTRGQQVTLSCSPISGHRSVSWYQQTPGQGLQFLFEYFSETQRNKGNFPGRFSGRQFSNSRSEMNVSTLELGDSALYLCASSPGPPGYGYTFGSGTRLTVV.

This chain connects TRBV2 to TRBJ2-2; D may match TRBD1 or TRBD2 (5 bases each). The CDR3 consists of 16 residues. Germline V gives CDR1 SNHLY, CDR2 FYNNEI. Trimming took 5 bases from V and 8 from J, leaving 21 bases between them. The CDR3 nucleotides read TGTGCCAGCAGTCCCACGGGCAGGGTCGCGGGTGGGGAGCTGTTTTTT. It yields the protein CASSPTGRVAGGELFF.

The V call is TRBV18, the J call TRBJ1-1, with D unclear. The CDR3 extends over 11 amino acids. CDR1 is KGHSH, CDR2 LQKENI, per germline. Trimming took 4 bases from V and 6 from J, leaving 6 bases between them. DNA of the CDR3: TGTGCCAGCTCACGGGAATCTGAAGCTTTCTTT. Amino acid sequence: CASSRESEAFF.

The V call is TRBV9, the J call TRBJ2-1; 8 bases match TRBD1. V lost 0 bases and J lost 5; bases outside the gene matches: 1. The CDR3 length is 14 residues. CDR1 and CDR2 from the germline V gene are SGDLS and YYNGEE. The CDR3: CASSVEQGDNEQFF. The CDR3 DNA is TGTGCCAGCAGCGTAGAACAGGGGGACAATGAGCAGTTCTTC.

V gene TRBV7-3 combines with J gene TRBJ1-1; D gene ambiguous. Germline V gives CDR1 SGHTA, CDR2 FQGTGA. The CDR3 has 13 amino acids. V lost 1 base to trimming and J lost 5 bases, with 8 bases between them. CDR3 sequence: CASSLRYQTEAFF. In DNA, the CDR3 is TGTGCCAGCAGCTTAAGATATCAAACTGAAGCTTTCTTT.

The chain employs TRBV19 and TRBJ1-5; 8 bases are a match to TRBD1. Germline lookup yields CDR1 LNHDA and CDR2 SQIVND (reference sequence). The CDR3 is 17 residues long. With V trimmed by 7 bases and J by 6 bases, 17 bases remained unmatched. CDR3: CASKLFLRTGSGQPQHF. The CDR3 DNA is TGTGCCAGTAAGTTGTTCCTCCGGACAGGGTCGGGTCAGCCCCAGCATTTT.

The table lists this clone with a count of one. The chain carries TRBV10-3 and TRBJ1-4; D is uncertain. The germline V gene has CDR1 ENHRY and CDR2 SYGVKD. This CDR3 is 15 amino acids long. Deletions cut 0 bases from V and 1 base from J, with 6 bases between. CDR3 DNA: TGTGCCATCAGTGAGTCCTTGGGAACTAATGAAAAACTGTTTTTT. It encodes CAISESLGTNEKLFF.

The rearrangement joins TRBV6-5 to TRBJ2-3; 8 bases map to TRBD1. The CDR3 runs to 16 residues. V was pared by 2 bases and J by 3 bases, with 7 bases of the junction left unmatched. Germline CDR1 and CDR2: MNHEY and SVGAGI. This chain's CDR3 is CASSYEPDRGTDTQYF. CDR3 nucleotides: TGTGCCAGCAGTTACGAACCAGACAGGGGTACAGATACGCAGTATTTT.

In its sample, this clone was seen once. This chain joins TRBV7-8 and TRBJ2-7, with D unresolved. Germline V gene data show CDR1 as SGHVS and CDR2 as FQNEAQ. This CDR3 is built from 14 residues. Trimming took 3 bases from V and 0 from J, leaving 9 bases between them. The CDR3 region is CASSLTDASYEQYF. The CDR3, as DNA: TGTGCCAGCAGCTTGACGGATGCCTCCTACGAGCAGTACTTC.